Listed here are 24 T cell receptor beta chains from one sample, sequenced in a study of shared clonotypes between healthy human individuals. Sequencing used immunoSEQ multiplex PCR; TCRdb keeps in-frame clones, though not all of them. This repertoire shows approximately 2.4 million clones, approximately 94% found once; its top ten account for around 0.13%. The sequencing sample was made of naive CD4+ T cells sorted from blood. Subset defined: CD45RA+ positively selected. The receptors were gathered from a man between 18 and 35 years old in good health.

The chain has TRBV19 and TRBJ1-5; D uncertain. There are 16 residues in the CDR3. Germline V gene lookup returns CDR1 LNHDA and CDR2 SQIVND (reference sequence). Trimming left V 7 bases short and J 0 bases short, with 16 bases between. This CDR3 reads CASNLDPRYSNQPQHF. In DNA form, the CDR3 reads TGTGCCAGTAACTTGGACCCACGGTATAGCAATCAGCCCCAGCATTTT.

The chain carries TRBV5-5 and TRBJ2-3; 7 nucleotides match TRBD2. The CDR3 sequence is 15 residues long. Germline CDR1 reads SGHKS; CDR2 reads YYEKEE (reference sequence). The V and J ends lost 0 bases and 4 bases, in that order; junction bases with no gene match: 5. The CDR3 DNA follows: TGTGCCAGCAGCTTGGCCGAACTAGCGTCAGATACGCAGTATTTT. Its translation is CASSLAELASDTQYF.

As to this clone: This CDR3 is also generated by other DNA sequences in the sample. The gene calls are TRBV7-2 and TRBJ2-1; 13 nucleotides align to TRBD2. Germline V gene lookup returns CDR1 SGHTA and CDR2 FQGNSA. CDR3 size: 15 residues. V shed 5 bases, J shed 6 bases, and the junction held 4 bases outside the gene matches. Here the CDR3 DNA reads TGTGCCAGCAGCCCAAGGACTAGCGGGAGCAATGAGCAGTTCTTC. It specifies CASSPRTSGSNEQFF.

The CDR3 loop reads CASADGTGANTGELFF. The CDR3 nucleotides read TGCGCCAGCGCCGACGGGACAGGCGCGAACACCGGGGAGCTGTTTTTT. The chain combines TRBV5-1 with TRBJ2-2; 8 nucleotides line up with TRBD1. Germline trimming cut 7 bases from V and 0 bases from J; bases unmatched to any gene: 8. The CDR3 runs to 16 residues. Germline V CDR1 and CDR2: SGHRS, YFSETQ.

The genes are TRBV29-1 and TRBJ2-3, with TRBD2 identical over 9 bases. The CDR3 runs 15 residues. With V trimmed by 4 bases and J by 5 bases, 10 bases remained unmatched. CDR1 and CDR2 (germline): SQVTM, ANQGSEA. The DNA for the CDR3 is TGCAGCGTTGTGTGGGGAAAGACTAGCGGAGATACGCAGTATTTT. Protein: CSVVWGKTSGDTQYF.

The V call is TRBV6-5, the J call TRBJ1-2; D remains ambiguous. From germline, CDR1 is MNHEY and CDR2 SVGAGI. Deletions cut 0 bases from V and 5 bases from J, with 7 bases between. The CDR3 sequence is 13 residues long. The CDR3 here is CASSYSAIYGYTF. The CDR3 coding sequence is TGTGCCAGCAGTTACTCAGCGATATATGGCTACACCTTC.

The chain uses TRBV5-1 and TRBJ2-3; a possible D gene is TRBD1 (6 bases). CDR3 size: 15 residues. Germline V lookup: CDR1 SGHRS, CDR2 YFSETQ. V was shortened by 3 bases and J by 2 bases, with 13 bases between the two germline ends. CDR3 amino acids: CASSSGQSSTDTQYF. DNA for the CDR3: TGCGCCAGCAGCTCAGGACAGAGCTCCACAGATACGCAGTATTTT.

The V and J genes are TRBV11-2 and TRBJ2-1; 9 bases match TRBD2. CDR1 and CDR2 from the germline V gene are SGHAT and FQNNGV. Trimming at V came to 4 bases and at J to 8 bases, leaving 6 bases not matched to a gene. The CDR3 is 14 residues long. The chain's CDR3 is CASSSRGGVYEQFF. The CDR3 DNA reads TGTGCCAGCAGCTCACGCGGGGGGGTCTATGAGCAGTTCTTC. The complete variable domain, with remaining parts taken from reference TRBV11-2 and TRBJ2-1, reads EAGVAQSPRYKIIEKRQSVAFWCNPISGHATLYWYQQILGQGPKLLIQFQNNGVVDDSQLPKDRFSAERLKGVDSTLKIQPAKLEDSAVYLCASSSRGGVYEQFFGPGTRLTVL.

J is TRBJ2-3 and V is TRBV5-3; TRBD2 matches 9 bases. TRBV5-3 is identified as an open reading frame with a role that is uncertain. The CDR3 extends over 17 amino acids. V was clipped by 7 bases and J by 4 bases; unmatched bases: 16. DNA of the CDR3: TGTGCCAGATATTGGGGTCAGGCGGGGGGGCCGTCAGATACGCAGTATTTT. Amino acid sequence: CARYWGQAGGPSDTQYF.

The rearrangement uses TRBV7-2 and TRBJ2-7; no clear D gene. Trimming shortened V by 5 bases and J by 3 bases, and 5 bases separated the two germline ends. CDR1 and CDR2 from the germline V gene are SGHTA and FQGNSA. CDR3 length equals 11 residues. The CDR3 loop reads CASSENYEQYF. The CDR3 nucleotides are TGTGCCAGCAGCGAAAACTACGAGCAGTACTTC.

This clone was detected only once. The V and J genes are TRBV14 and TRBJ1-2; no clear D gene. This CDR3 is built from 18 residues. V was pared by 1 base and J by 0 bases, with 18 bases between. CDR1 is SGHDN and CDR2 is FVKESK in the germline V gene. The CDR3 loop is CASSQVGISDRANYGYTF. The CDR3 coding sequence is TGTGCCAGCAGCCAAGTTGGAATATCAGATCGAGCTAACTATGGCTACACCTTC. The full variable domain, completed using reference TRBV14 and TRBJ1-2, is EAGVTQFPSHSVIEKGQTVTLRCDPISGHDNLYWYRRVMGKEIKFLLHFVKESKQDESGMPNNRFLAERTGGTYSTLKVQPAELEDSGVYFCASSQVGISDRANYGYTFGSGTRLTVV.

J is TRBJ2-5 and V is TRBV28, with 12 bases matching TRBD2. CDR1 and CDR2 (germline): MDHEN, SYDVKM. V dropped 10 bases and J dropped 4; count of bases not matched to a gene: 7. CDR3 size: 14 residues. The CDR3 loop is CATWTSGVGETQYF. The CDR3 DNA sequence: TGTGCCACCTGGACTAGCGGGGTCGGAGAGACCCAGTACTTC.

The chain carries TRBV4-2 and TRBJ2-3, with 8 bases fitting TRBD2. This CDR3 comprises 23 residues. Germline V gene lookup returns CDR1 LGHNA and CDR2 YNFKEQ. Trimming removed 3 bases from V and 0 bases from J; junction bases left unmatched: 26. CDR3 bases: TGTGCCAGCAGCCAGAAAACAAAGGGTGGTAAGAGAATAGCGGGGATGAGCACAGATACGCAGTATTTT. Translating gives CASSQKTKGGKRIAGMSTDTQYF.

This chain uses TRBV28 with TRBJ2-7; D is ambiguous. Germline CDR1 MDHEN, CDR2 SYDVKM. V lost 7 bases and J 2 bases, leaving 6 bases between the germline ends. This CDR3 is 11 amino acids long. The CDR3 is CASKSAYEQYF. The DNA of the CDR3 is TGTGCCAGCAAATCAGCCTACGAGCAGTACTTC. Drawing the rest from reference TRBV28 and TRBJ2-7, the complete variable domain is DVKVTQSSRYLVKRTGEKVFLECVQDMDHENMFWYRQDPGLGLRLIYFSYDVKMKEKGDIPEGYSVSREKKERFSLILESASTNQTSMYLCASKSAYEQYFGPGTRLTVT.

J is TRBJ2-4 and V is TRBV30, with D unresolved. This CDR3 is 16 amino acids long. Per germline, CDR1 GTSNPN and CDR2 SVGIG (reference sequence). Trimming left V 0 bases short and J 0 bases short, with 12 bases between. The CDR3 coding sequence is TGTGCCTGGAGTGTAGCGAACCCGGGAGCCAAAAACATTCAGTACTTC. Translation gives CAWSVANPGAKNIQYF.

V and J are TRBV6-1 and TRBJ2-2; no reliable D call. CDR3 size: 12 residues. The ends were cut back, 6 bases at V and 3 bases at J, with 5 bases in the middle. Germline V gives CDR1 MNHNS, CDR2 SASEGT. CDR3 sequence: CASRHYTGELFF. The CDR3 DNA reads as TGTGCCAGCAGACATTACACCGGGGAGCTGTTTTTT.

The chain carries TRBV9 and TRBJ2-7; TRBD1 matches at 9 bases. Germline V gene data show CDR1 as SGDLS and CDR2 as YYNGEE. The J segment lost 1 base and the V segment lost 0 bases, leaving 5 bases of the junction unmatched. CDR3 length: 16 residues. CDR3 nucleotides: TGTGCCAGCAGCGTAGGGGCGGGACAGGGATCCTACGAGCAGTACTTC. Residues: CASSVGAGQGSYEQYF.

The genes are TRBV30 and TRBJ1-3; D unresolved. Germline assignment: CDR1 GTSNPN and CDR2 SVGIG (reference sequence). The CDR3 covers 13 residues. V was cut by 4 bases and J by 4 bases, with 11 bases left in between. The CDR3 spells CAWKAGGGNTIYF. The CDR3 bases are TGTGCCTGGAAGGCAGGAGGAGGAAACACCATATATTTT.

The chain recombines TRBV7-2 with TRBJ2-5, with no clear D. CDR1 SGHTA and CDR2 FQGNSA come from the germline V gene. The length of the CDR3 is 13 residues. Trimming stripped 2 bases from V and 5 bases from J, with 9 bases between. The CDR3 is CASSLIMAETQYF. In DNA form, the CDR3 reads TGTGCCAGCAGCTTAATCATGGCGGAGACCCAGTACTTC.

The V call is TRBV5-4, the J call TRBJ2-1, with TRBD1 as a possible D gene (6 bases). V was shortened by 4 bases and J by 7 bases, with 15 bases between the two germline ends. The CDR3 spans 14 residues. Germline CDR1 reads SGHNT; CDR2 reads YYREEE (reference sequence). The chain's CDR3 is CASSGNRGGNEQFF. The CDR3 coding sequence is TGTGCCAGCAGCGGGAATAGAGGGGGAAATGAGCAGTTCTTC.

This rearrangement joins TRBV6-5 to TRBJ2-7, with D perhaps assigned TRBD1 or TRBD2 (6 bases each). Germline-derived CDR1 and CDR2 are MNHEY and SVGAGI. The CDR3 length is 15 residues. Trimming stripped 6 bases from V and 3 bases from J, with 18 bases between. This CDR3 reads CASRTAFGGGYEQYF. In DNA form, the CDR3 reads TGTGCCAGCAGAACTGCCTTCGGGGGCGGCTACGAGCAGTACTTC.

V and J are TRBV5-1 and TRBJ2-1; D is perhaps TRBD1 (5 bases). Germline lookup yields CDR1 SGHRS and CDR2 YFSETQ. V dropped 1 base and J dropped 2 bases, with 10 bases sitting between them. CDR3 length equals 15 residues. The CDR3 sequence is CASSLLGAAYNEQFF. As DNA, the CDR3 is TGCGCCAGCAGCTTGTTAGGGGCGGCCTACAATGAGCAGTTCTTC.

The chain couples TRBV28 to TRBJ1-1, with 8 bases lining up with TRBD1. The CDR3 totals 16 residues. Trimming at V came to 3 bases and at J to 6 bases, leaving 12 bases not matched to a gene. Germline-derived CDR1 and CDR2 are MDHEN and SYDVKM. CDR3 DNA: TGTGCCAGCAGTTTTGCGGGACAGGCGATAGCCTCTGAAGCTTTCTTT. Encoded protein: CASSFAGQAIASEAFF.

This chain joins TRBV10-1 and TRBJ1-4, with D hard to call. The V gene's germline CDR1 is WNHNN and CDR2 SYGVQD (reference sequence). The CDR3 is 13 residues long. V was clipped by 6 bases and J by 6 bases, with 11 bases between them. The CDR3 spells CASSNVQDEKLFF. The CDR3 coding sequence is TGCGCCAGCAGCAACGTACAAGATGAAAAACTGTTTTTT.